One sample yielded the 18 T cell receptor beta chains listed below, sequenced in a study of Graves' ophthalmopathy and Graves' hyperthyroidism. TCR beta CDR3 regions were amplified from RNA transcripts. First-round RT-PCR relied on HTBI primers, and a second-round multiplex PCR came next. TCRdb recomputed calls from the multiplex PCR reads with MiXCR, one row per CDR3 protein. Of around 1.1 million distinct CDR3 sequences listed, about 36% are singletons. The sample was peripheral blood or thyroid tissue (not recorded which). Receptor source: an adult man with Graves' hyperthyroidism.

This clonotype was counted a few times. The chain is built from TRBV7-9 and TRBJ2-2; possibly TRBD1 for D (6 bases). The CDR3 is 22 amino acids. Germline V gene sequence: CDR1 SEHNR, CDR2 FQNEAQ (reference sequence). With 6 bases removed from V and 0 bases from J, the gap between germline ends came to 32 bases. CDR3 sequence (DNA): TGTGCCAGCAGTCAAAACGCAGGTCCGGGACACCCGCAAAAAACGAACACCGGGGAGCTGTTTTTT. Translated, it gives CASSQNAGPGHPQKTNTGELFF.

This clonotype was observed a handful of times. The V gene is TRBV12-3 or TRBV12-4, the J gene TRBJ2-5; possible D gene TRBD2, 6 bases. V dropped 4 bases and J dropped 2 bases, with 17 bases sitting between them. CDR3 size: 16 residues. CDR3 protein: CASSYQAGPSQETQYF. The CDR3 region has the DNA TGTGCCAGCAGTTATCAGGCGGGGCCTTCACAAGAGACCCAGTACTTC.

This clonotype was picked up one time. The CDR3: CASSLGQGLAGGVNTGELFF. CDR3 nucleotide sequence: TGCGCCAGCAGCTTGGGTCAAGGACTAGCGGGAGGCGTGAACACCGGGGAGCTGTTTTTT. V is TRBV5-1 and J is TRBJ2-2, with TRBD2 matching 14 bases. Per germline, CDR1 SGHRS and CDR2 YFSETQ. Trimming removed 0 bases from V and 1 base from J; junction bases left unmatched: 8. CDR3 size: 20 residues.

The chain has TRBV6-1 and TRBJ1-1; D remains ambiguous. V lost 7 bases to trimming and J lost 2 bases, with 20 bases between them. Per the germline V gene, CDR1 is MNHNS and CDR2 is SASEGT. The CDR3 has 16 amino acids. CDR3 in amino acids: CASNPHPVADNTEAFF. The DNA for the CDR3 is TGTGCCAGCAACCCTCACCCAGTGGCAGATAACACTGAAGCTTTCTTT.

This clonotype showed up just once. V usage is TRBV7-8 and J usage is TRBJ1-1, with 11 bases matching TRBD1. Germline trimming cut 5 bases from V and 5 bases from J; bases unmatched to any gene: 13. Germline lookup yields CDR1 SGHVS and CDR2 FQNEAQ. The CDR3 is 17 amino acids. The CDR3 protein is CASSISRTGGGVTEAFF. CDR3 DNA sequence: TGTGCCAGCAGCATAAGCAGGACAGGGGGCGGTGTAACTGAAGCTTTCTTT.

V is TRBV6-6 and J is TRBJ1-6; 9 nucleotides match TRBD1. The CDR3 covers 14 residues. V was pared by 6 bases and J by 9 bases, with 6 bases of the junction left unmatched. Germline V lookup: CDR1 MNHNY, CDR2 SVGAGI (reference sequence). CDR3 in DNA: TGTGCCAGCAGCCCGGGACAGGGCCCTTCACCCCTCCACTTT. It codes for CASSPGQGPSPLHF.

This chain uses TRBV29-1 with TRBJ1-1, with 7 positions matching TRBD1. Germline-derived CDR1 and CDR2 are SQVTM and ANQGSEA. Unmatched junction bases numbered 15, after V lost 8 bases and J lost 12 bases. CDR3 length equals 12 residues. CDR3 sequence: CSSTGGDRATFF. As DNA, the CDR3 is TGCAGCTCAACCGGAGGAGACAGGGCTACTTTCTTT.

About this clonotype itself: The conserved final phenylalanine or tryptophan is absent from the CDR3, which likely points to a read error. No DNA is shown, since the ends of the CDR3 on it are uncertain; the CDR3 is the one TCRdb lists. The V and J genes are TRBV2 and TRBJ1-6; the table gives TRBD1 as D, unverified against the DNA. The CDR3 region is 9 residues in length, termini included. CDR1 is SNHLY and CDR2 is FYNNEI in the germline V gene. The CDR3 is CASIGRDNA.

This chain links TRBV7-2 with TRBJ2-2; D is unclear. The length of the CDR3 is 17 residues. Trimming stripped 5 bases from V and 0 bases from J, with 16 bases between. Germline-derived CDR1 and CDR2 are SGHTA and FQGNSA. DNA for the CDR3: TGTGCCAGCAGCCCCACCCGGGCAAGGTCGAACACCGGGGAGCTGTTTTTT. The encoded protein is CASSPTRARSNTGELFF.

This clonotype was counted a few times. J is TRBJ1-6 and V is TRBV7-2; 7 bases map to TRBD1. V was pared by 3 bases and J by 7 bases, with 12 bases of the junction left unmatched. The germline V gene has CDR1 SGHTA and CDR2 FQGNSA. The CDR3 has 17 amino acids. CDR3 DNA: TGTGCCAGCAGCTTGGCACAGGGGACAGACCTGAATTCACCCCTCCACTTT. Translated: CASSLAQGTDLNSPLHF.

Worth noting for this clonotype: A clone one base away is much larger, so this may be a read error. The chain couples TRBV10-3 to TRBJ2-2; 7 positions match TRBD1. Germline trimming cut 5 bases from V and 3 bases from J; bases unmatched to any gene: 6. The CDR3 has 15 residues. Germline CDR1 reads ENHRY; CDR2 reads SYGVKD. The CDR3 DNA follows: TGTGCCATCAGTCTCCGGACAGGAGACACCGGGGAGCTGTTTTTT. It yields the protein CAISLRTGDTGELFF.

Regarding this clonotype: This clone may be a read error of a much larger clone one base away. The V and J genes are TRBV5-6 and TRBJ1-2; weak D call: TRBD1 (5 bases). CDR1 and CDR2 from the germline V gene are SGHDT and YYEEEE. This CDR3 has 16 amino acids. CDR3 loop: CGSSLGRPPQGYGYTF. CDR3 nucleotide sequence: TGTGGCAGCAGCTTGGGACGTCCACCCCAAGGCTATGGCTACACCTTC.

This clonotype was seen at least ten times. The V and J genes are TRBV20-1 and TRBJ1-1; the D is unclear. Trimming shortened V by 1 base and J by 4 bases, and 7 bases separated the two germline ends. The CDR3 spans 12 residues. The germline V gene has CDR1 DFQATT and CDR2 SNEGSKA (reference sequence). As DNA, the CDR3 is TGCAGTGCTAGAGTTGGTTCCACTGAAGCTTTCTTT. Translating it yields CSARVGSTEAFF.

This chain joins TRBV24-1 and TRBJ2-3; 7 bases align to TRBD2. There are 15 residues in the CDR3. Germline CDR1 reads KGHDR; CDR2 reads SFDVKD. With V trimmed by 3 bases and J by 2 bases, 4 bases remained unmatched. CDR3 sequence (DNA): TGTGCCACCAGTGATCTCGCGGGAGCCACAGATACGCAGTATTTT. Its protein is CATSDLAGATDTQYF.

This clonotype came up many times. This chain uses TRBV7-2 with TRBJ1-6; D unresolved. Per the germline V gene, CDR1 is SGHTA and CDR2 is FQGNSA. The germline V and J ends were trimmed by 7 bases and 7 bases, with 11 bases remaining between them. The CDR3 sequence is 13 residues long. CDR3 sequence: CASIPSVNSPLHF. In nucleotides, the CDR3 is TGTGCCAGCATCCCCAGCGTAAATTCACCCCTCCACTTT.

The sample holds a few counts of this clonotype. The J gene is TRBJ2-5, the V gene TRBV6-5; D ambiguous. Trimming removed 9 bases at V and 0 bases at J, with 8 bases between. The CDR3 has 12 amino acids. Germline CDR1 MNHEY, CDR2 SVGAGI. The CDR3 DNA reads TGTGCCAGTGGAGAGTACCAAGAGACCCAGTACTTC. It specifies CASGEYQETQYF.

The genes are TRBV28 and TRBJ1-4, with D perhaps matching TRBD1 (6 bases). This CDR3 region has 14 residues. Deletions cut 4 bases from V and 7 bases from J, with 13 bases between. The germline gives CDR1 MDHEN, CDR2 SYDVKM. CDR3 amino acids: CASSSGGAAEKLFF. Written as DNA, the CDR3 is TGTGCCAGCAGTTCCGGGGGGGCGGCTGAAAAACTGTTTTTT.

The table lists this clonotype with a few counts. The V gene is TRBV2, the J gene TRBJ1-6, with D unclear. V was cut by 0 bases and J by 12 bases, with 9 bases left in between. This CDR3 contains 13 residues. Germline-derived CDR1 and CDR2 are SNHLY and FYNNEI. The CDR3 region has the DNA TGTGCCAGCAGTGAAGCGCTTGAGGTACCCCTCCACTTT. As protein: CASSEALEVPLHF.